The rows below give T cell receptor beta chains drawn from one sample of a study of shared clonotypes between healthy human individuals. Profiling relied on immunoSEQ multiplex PCR, and the TCRdb table lists in-frame clones only, not all of them. This sample has hundreds of thousands of clones, with roughly 95% found just once. Material for sequencing was naive CD8+ T cells sorted from blood. The source of these receptors is a woman in her twenties or thirties in good health. Each CDR3 is given with its conserved first and last residue. Each record gives: clone size, V gene, D gene, J gene, CDR3 protein, CDR3 DNA. D genes are given only for firm matches. Clone size is given for some rows only: seen once, a few or many times, or a class if the clone is expanded.

.	TRBV4-1	TRBD1	TRBJ2-1	CASSRQQGVNNEQFF	TGCGCCAGCAGCCGGCAGCAGGGGGTAAACAATGAGCAGTTCTTC
.	TRBV5-1	.	TRBJ2-7	CASRNGQYEQYF	TGCGCCAGCAGAAACGGACAGTACGAGCAGTACTTC
.	TRBV6-1	.	TRBJ2-7	CASSEMVSTAYEQYF	TGTGCCAGCAGTGAAATGGTTTCGACAGCCTACGAGCAGTACTTC
.	TRBV11-2	TRBD2	TRBJ2-7	CASSIFSGSEQYF	TGTGCCAGCAGCATTTTTAGCGGGAGTGAGCAGTACTTC
.	TRBV5-1	TRBD1	TRBJ1-2	CASSLQGASYGYTF	TGCGCCAGCAGCTTGCAGGGGGCGAGCTATGGCTACACCTTC
.	TRBV2	.	TRBJ1-4	CASSVPVRAANEKLFF	TGTGCCAGCAGTGTTCCCGTGAGGGCAGCTAATGAAAAACTGTTTTTT
.	TRBV28	TRBD2	TRBJ2-7	CASSLAGGTEQYF	TGTGCCAGCAGTTTAGCGGGAGGAACCGAGCAGTACTTC
.	TRBV5-1	TRBD1	TRBJ2-2	CASSLGTGGHTGELFF	TGCGCCAGCAGCTTGGGGACAGGGGGCCATACCGGGGAGCTGTTTTTT
once	TRBV27	.	TRBJ2-1	CASSLQLLTASSYNEQFF	TGTGCCAGCAGTTTACAGCTCTTGACCGCCAGCTCCTACAATGAGCAGTTCTTC
.	TRBV7-8	.	TRBJ1-5	CASSRWTQSNQPQHF	TGTGCCAGCAGCCGCTGGACGCAGAGCAATCAGCCCCAGCATTTT
.	TRBV7-8	.	TRBJ1-1	CASSHRALNTEAFF	TGTGCCAGCAGCCACAGGGCTTTGAACACTGAAGCTTTCTTT
.	TRBV11-2	.	TRBJ2-7	CASSLDGVLYEQYF	TGTGCCAGCAGCTTAGATGGGGTTCTCTACGAGCAGTACTTC
.	TRBV4-1	.	TRBJ1-1	CASSQAAGNTEAFF	TGCGCCAGCAGCCAAGCAGCGGGGAACACTGAAGCTTTCTTT
.	TRBV7-9	.	TRBJ2-3	CASRQGTTDTQYF	TGTGCCAGCAGGCAAGGGACCACAGATACGCAGTATTTT
.	TRBV28	TRBD1	TRBJ2-3	CASSLGQSTDTQYF	TGTGCCAGCAGTTTGGGACAGAGCACAGATACGCAGTATTTT
once	TRBV4-2	.	TRBJ2-7	CASSQEEGSYEQYF	TGTGCCAGCAGCCAAGAGGAAGGCTCCTACGAGCAGTACTTC
.	TRBV6-1	.	TRBJ2-1	CATRRRTGGTEQFF	TGTGCCACCAGGAGACGGACAGGAGGGACTGAGCAGTTCTTC
once	TRBV5-5	.	TRBJ2-1	CASPGNAVYNEQFF	TGTGCCAGCCCGGGGAACGCGGTATACAATGAGCAGTTCTTC
.	TRBV9	.	TRBJ2-7	CASSATAGVGEQYF	TGTGCCAGCAGCGCAACCGCAGGGGTTGGCGAGCAGTACTTC
.	TRBV5-1	TRBD2	TRBJ2-3	CASSPGLAGSMEDTQYF	TGCGCCAGCAGCCCAGGACTAGCGGGGTCGATGGAAGATACGCAGTATTTT
once	TRBV4-1	TRBD1	TRBJ1-4	CASSQERDRGRREKLFF	TGCGCCAGCAGCCAAGAGAGGGACAGGGGGAGACGAGAAAAACTGTTTTTT
.	TRBV25-1	.	TRBJ1-6	CASSEGDNSPLHF	TGTGCCAGCAGCGAGGGAGATAATTCACCCCTCCACTTT
.	TRBV11-3	.	TRBJ2-1	CASSLDGGTYYNEQFF	TGTGCCAGCAGCTTAGATGGGGGGACGTATTACAATGAGCAGTTCTTC
.	TRBV11-2	.	TRBJ2-7	CASSLLKNEQYF	TGTGCCAGCAGCTTATTGAAAAACGAGCAGTACTTC
.	TRBV11-2	.	TRBJ2-1	CASSLRGGSYNEQFF	TGTGCCAGCAGCTTACGAGGGGGCTCCTACAATGAGCAGTTCTTC
.	TRBV4-2	TRBD2	TRBJ2-1	CASSQDLFSGRSFNTYNEQFF	TGTGCCAGCAGCCAAGATCTATTTAGCGGGAGATCCTTCAACACCTACAATGAGCAGTTCTTC
once	TRBV28	TRBD2	TRBJ2-5	CASSRTSGSQETQYF	TGTGCCAGCAGTCGGACTAGCGGGAGCCAGGAGACCCAGTACTTC
.	TRBV28	.	TRBJ2-5	CASSSGLTGTGVEETQYF	TGTGCCAGCAGCTCAGGACTCACAGGGACCGGTGTGGAGGAGACCCAGTACTTC